Ten or more counts support the clone carrying this T cell receptor beta chain. Its target is unknown. This CDR3 comprises 16 residues. Per germline, CDR1 SGHVS and CDR2 FQNEAQ. With 0 bases removed from V and 2 bases from J, the gap between germline ends came to 11 bases. Unique molecular identifiers tagged the TCRbeta library. One entry per CDR3 protein results from TCRdb running MiXCR on the PCR reads. The sample lists 400,000 to 450,000 distinct CDR3 sequences, over 40% occurring once. The data originate from a study of T-cell reconstitution after alpha-beta-depleted transplantation in children. Study observations and caveats: It was reported that alpha-beta T cells came from several hundred expanded graft clones (about two months after transplant).

This clonotype originated in a girl aged 2-15 years with aplastic anemia, due to receive a stem cell transplant. The sequencing used PBMCs, collected before TCRalphabeta/CD19-depleted stem cell transplant. The chain couples TRBV7-8 to TRBJ1-5; perhaps TRBD1 as D (5 bases). The CDR3 nucleotides read TGTGCCAGCAGCTTAGCCGATATAGGGGGCAATCAGCCCCAGCATTTT. This codes for CASSLADIGGNQPQHF.